Listed below are T cell receptor beta chains from one sample, sequenced in a study of blood T cell repertoires in COVID-19. Measured with immunoSEQ multiplex PCR; TCRdb has only the in-frame clones, and not every one. Among roughly 250,000 clones listed, over 70% were seen once. The sample taken for sequencing was peripheral blood. All receptors come from a human donor in a cohort sampled during active COVID-19. Both conserved end residues are part of each CDR3. Each record gives: CDR3 length, clone size, D gene, V gene, J gene, CDR3 DNA, CDR3 protein. D genes are given only for firm matches. Clone size is stated in some rows and not others, as once, few, many or a class when expanded.

CDR3 length: 16; clone size: once; D gene: .; V gene: TRBV5-4; J gene: TRBJ2-3; CDR3 DNA: TGTGCCAGCAGCTTGGCCGGGGTCAGAGCCACAGATACGCAGTATTTT; CDR3 protein: CASSLAGVRATDTQYF
CDR3 length: 14; clone size: few; D gene: .; V gene: TRBV18; J gene: TRBJ1-1; CDR3 DNA: TGTGCCAGCTCACCAGGCCGCGGTAACACTGAAGCTTTCTTT; CDR3 protein: CASSPGRGNTEAFF
CDR3 length: 14; clone size: .; D gene: .; V gene: TRBV24-1; J gene: TRBJ2-3; CDR3 DNA: TGTGCCACCAGTGATCCGGGAAAGACAGATACGCAGTATTTT; CDR3 protein: CATSDPGKTDTQYF
CDR3 length: 15; clone size: .; D gene: .; V gene: TRBV28; J gene: TRBJ2-3; CDR3 DNA: TGTGCCAGCAGTTTCCTGCAGGGGGGTTCAGATACGCAGTATTTT; CDR3 protein: CASSFLQGGSDTQYF
CDR3 length: 15; clone size: .; D gene: .; V gene: TRBV28; J gene: TRBJ2-7; CDR3 DNA: TGTGCCAGCACTATTATCTGGCCCGGAGCCTACGAGCAGTACTTC; CDR3 protein: CASTIIWPGAYEQYF
CDR3 length: 18; clone size: few; D gene: .; V gene: TRBV7-8; J gene: TRBJ2-6; CDR3 DNA: TGTGCCAGCAGCCCCTATAGAGTCCTGTCTCCTGGGGCCAACGTCCTGACTTTC; CDR3 protein: CASSPYRVLSPGANVLTF
CDR3 length: 13; clone size: .; D gene: .; V gene: TRBV7-3; J gene: TRBJ2-1; CDR3 DNA: TGTGCCAGCAGCTCACTGCCCACAGATGAGCAGTTCTTC; CDR3 protein: CASSSLPTDEQFF
CDR3 length: 14; clone size: .; D gene: TRBD2; V gene: TRBV19; J gene: TRBJ2-7; CDR3 DNA: TGTGCCAGTAGTATCGCCGGGACTAGCTACGAGCAGTACTTC; CDR3 protein: CASSIAGTSYEQYF
CDR3 length: 16; clone size: once; D gene: TRBD1; V gene: TRBV19; J gene: TRBJ1-6; CDR3 DNA: TGTGCCAGTAGTTGGGACAGGGGTTACGGTCATTCACCCCTCCACTTT; CDR3 protein: CASSWDRGYGHSPLHF
CDR3 length: 15; clone size: .; D gene: .; V gene: TRBV19; J gene: TRBJ2-6; CDR3 DNA: TGTGCCAGTAGTATTCAGGGGTCTGGGGCCAACGTCCTGACTTTC; CDR3 protein: CASSIQGSGANVLTF